Listed here is a single T cell receptor beta chain. With V trimmed by 1 base and J by 1 base, 8 bases remained unmatched. Germline loops: CDR1 MNHEY, CDR2 SMNVEV (reference sequence). There are 17 residues in the CDR3. Each CDR3 protein is one row after TCRdb ran MiXCR on the PCR reads. The sample holds approximately 550,000 distinct CDR3 sequences; around 23% are singletons and the top ten take 0.7% to 0.9%. The data originate from a study of molecular identifiers for immune sequencing clone quantification. Investigators produced naive CD8 libraries from 20,000 to 1,000,000 sorted cells, drawing on 10%, 30% or 50% RNA.

The V call is TRBV27, the J call TRBJ2-3, with 7 nucleotides matching TRBD2. Sequencing input: naive CD8+ T cells from blood, with Jurkat cell RNA spiked in. The subset is: FACS-sorted CD8+CD4-CCR7+CD45RA+ naive T cells. The clonotype comes from a human donor in good health. Some libraries in this study had Jurkat cell RNA spiked in. CDR3 in amino acids: CASSLLSPRGGTDTQYF. Here the CDR3 DNA reads TGTGCCAGCAGTTTATTAAGTCCCCGGGGGGGCACAGATACGCAGTATTTT.